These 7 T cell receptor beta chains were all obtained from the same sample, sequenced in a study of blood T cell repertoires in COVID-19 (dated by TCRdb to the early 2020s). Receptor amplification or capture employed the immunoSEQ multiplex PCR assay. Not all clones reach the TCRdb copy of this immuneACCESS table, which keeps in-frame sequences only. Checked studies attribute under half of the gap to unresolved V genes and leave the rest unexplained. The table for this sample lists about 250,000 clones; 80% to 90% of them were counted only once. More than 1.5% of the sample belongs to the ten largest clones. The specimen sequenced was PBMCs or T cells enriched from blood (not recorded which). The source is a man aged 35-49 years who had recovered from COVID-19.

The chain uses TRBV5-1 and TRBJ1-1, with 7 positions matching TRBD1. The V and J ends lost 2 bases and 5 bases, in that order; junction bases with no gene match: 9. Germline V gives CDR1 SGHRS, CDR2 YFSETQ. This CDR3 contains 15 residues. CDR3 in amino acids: CASSFNGQEGTEAFF. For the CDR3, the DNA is TGCGCCAGCAGCTTCAATGGACAGGAGGGGACTGAAGCTTTCTTT. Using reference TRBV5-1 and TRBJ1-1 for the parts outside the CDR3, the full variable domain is KAGVTQTPRYLIKTRGQQVTLSCSPISGHRSVSWYQQTPGQGLQFLFEYFSETQRNKGNFPGRFSGRQFSNSRSEMNVSTLELGDSALYLCASSFNGQEGTEAFFGQGTRLTVV.

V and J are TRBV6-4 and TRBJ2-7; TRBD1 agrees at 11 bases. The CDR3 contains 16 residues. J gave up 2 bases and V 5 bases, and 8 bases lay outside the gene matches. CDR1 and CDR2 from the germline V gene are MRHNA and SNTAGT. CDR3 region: CASSLEGTGGTYEQYF. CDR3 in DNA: TGTGCCAGCAGTCTGGAAGGGACAGGGGGTACCTACGAGCAGTACTTC.

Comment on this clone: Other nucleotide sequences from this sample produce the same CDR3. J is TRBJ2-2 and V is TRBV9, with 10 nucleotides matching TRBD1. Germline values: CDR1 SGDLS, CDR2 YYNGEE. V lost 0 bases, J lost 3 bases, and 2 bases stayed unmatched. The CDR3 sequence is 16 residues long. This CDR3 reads CASSVATGGYTGELFF. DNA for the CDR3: TGTGCCAGCAGCGTAGCGACAGGGGGCTACACCGGGGAGCTGTTTTTT.

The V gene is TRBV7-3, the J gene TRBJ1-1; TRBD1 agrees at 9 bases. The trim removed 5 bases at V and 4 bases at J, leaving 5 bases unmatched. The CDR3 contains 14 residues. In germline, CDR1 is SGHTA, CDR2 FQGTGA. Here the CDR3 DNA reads TGTGCCAGCAGCCCCACGACAGGGGGCACTGAAGCTTTCTTT. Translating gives CASSPTTGGTEAFF.

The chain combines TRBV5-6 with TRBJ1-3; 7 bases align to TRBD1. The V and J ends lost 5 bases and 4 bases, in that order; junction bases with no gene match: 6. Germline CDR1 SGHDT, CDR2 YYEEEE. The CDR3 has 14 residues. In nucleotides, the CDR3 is TGTGCCAGCAGAAAGACAGGGACGGGAAACACCATATATTTT. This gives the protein CASRKTGTGNTIYF.

CDR3 coding DNA: TGTGCCAGCAGTCCGACCGGGACAGGTCTTTTCTACACCTTC. It yields the protein CASSPTGTGLFYTF. The chain joins TRBV5-6 to TRBJ1-2; 8 nucleotides line up with TRBD1. There are 14 residues in the CDR3. The ends lost 5 bases at V and 10 bases at J; junction bases unmatched: 13. Per the germline V gene, CDR1 is SGHDT and CDR2 is YYEEEE.

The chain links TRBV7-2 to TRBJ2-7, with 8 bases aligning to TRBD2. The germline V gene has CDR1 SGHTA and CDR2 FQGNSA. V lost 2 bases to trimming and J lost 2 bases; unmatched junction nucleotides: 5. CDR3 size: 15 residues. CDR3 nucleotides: TGTGCCAGCAGCTTATTAGCGGGGTTCACCTACGAGCAGTACTTC. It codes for CASSLLAGFTYEQYF.